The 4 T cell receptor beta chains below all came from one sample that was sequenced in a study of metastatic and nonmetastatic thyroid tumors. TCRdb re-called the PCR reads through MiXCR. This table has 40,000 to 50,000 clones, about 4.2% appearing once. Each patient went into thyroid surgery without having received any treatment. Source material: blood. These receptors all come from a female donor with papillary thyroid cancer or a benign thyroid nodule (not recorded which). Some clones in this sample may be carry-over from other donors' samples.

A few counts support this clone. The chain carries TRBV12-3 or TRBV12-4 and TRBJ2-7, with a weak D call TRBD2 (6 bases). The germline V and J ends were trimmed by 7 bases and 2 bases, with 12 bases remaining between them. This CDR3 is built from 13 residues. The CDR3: CASTRERAYEQYF. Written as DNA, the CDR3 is TGTGCCAGCACTCGGGAGCGGGCCTACGAGCAGTACTTC.

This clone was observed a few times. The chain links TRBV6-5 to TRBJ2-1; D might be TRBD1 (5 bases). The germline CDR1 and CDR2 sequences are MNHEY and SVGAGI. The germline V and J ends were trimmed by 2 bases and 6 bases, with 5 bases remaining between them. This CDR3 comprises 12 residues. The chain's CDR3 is CASSYRGNEQFF. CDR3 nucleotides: TGTGCCAGCAGTTACAGGGGCAATGAGCAGTTCTTC.

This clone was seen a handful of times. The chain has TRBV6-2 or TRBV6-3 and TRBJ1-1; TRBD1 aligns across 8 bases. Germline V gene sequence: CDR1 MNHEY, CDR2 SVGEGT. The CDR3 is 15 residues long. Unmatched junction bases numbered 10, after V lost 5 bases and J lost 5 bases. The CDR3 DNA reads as TGTGCCAGCAGTGTTATACAGGGGGGATTAACTGAAGCTTTCTTT. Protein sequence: CASSVIQGGLTEAFF.

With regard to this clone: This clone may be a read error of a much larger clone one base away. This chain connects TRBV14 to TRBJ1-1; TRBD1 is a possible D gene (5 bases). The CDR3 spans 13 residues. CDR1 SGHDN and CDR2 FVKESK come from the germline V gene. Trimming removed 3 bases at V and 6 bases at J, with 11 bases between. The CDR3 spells CASSHLLQAEAFF. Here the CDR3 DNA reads TGTGCCAGCAGCCACCTTCTACAGGCTGAAGCTTTCTTT.